This T cell receptor (beta chain) stems from a study of patients and donors after allogeneic stem cell transplantation (dated by TCRdb to 2018 to 2021). Libraries were made using RT-PCR. Sequencer: NextSeq 550. In TCRdb, the public reads were trimmed at Q25 with fastp and aligned with MiXCR, with productive beta chains retained. Entries that share a CDR3 protein sequence are merged under the most common genes and DNA. Here the sample has 150,000 to 250,000 distinct CDR3 sequences; around 41% occur a single time. About 35% of the sample belongs to the ten largest clones. The CDR3 holds 13 amino acids from the cysteine to the phenylalanine. Only the CDR3 part of the read is kept: 39 bases, read in frame from the first base. Deletion took 6 bases off V and 3 bases off J, with a span of 9 bases between the germline ends. Concerning this clonotype itself: Its antigen is currently not known. There are no base qualities to consult, and no much larger clone falls within one base.

The TCR comes from a human donor who was either an allogeneic HSCT recipient or a stem cell or donor lymphocyte infusion donor (not recorded which). It is not recorded whose cells these are; they may come from a transplant donor. Specimen: blood, either unsorted or a sorted T cell fraction (not recorded which). This chain joins TRBV12-3 or TRBV12-4 to TRBJ1-3; a tentative D match to TRBD1 spans 5 bases. The CDR3 amino acid sequence is: CASSGTVGNTIYF. The nucleotides read TGTGCCAGCAGCGGGACTGTTGGAAACACCATATATTTT.